The TCR beta chain under discussion was sequenced for a study of T cells in Graves' hyperthyroidism and ophthalmopathy. About the research overall: The initial diagnosis was the point when peripheral blood was collected, ahead of any treatment.

Concerning this clonotype: The antigen is undetermined.

Fresh peripheral blood, around 9.3 ml, was the source of the PBMCs. Amplification yielded TCR beta CDR3 regions, with RNA transcripts as the source. HTBI primers were used for first-round RT-PCR of the TCR CDR3. From the multiplex PCR reads, TCRdb called clonotypes with MiXCR, one entry per CDR3 protein. Counted here are approximately 530,000 distinct CDR3 sequences, around 17% occurring once; the ten biggest clones make up about 18%. Germline CDR1 reads MNHNS; CDR2 reads SASEGT. This CDR3 has 13 residues. The V end lost 8 bases, the J end lost 0 bases, and 10 bases lay between the germline ends. General study points: Clonotypes that were expanded in thyroid above 0.001 mostly appeared in blood too.

The clonotype originates from a woman between 18 and 30 years old with Graves' hyperthyroidism. This chain connects TRBV6-1 to TRBJ2-5; tentative D call: TRBD1 (7 bases). The sample taken for sequencing was blood. Here the CDR3 DNA reads TGTGCCAGCCAGGGGGGACACCAAGAGACCCAGTACTTC. Residues: CASQGGHQETQYF.